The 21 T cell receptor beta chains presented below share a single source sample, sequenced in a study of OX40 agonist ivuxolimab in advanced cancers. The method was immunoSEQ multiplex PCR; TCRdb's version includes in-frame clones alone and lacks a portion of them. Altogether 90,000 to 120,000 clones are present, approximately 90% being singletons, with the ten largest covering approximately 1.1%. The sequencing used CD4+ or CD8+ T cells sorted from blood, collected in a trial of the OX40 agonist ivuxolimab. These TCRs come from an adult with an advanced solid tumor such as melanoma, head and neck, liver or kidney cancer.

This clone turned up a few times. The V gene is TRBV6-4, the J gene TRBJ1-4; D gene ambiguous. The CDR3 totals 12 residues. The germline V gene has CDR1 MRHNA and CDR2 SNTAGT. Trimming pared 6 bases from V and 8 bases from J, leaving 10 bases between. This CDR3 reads CASRLGGEKLFF. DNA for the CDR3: TGTGCCAGCAGACTAGGAGGGGAAAAACTGTTTTTT.

CDR3 loop: CASRNGQRNTEAFF. DNA of the CDR3: TGTGCCAGCAGGAACGGACAGCGGAACACTGAAGCTTTCTTT. The chain joins TRBV6-1 to TRBJ1-1; D may be TRBD1 (6 bases). Trimming cost V 6 bases and J 1 base, with 12 bases left between them. Germline V gives CDR1 MNHNS, CDR2 SASEGT. The CDR3 extends over 14 amino acids.

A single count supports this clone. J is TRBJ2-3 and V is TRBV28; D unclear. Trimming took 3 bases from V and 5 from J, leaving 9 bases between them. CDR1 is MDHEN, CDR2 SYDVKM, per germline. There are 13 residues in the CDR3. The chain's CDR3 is CASSLVRLDTQYF. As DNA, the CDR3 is TGTGCCAGCAGTTTGGTACGGCTAGATACGCAGTATTTT.

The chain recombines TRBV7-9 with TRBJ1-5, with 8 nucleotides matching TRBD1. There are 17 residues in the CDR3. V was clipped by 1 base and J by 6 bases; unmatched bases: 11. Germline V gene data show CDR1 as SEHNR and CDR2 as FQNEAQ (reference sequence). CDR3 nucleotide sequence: TGTGCCAGCAGCTTAGGGGCGTGGGGACAGGCGCTTCAGCCCCAGCATTTT. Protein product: CASSLGAWGQALQPQHF.

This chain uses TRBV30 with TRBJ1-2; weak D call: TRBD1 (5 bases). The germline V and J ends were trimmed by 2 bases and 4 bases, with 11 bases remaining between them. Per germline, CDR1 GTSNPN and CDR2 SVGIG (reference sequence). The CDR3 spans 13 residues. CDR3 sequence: CAWSSGGSYGYTF. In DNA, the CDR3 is TGTGCCTGGAGTTCTGGGGGAAGCTATGGCTACACCTTC.

CDR3 coding DNA: TGTGCCAGCTCACCTGAGGCAGGGAATCAGCCCCAGCATTTT. The encoded protein is CASSPEAGNQPQHF. This rearrangement joins TRBV18 to TRBJ1-5, with D possibly being TRBD1 (5 bases). Germline V CDR1 and CDR2: KGHSH, LQKENI. The germline V and J ends were trimmed by 3 bases and 4 bases, with 10 bases remaining between them. CDR3 size: 14 residues. Full variable domain (outside the CDR3, taken from reference TRBV18 and TRBJ1-5): NAGVMQNPRHLVRRRGQEARLRCSPMKGHSHVYWYRQLPEEGLKFMVYLQKENIIDESGMPKERFSAEFPKEGPSILRIQQVVRGDSAAYFCASSPEAGNQPQHFGDGTRLSIL.

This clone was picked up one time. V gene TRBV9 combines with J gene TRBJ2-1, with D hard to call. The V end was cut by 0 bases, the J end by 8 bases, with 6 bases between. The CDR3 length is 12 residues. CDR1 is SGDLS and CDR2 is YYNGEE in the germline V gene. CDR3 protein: CASSVAQDEQFF. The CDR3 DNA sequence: TGTGCCAGCAGCGTAGCCCAAGATGAGCAGTTCTTC.

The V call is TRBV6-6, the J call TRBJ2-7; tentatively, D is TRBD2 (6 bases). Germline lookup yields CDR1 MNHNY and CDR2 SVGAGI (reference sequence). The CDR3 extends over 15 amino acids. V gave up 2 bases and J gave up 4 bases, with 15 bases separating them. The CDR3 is CASSYGTGVAYEQYF. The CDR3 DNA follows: TGTGCCAGCAGTTACGGTACGGGAGTTGCATACGAGCAGTACTTC.

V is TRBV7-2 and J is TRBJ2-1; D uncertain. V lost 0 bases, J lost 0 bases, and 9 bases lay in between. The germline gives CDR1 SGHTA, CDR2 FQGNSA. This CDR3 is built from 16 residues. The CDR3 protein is CASSLARSSSYNEQFF. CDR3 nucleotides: TGTGCCAGCAGCTTAGCGCGGTCAAGCTCCTACAATGAGCAGTTCTTC.

The CDR3 DNA is TGTGCCAGCAGCTTACCCTCCAAAAGCTCCTACGAGCAGTACTTC. Translated: CASSLPSKSSYEQYF. The chain carries TRBV7-2 and TRBJ2-5; no reliable D call. TRBJ2-7 explains the end of the DNA better; the J call may be wrong. The CDR3 sequence is 15 residues long. Per germline, CDR1 SGHTA and CDR2 FQGNSA.

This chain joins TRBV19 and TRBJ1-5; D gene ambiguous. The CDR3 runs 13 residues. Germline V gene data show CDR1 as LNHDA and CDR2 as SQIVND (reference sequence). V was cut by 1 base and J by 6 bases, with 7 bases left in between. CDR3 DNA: TGTGCCAGTAGTATAGTGGGGAGTCAGCCCCAGCATTTT. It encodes CASSIVGSQPQHF.

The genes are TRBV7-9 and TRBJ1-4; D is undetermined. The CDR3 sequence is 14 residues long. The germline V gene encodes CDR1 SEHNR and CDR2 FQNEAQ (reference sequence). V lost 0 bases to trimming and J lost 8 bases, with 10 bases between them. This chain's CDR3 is CASSLAGNEEKLFF. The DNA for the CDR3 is TGTGCCAGCAGCTTAGCAGGGAACGAAGAAAAACTGTTTTTT.

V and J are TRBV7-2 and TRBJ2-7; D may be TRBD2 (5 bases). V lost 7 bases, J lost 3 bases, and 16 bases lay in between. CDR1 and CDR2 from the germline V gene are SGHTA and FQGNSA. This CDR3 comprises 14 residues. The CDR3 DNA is TGTGCCAGCAACTCCGCGGGTAGTCTCTACGAGCAGTACTTC. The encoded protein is CASNSAGSLYEQYF.

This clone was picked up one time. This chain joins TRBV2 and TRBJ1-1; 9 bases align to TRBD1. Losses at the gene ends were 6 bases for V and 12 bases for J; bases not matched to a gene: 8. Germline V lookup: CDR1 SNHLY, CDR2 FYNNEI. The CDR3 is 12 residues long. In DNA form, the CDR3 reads TGTGCCAGCAGCGCAGGACAGGGGATAACTTTCTTT. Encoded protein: CASSAGQGITFF.

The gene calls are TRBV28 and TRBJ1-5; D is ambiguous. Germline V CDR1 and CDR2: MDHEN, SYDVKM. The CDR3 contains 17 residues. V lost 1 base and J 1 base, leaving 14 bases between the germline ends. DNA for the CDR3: TGTGCCAGCAGTTTATCATTACTTCTCGGGAGCAATCAGCCCCAGCATTTT. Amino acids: CASSLSLLLGSNQPQHF.

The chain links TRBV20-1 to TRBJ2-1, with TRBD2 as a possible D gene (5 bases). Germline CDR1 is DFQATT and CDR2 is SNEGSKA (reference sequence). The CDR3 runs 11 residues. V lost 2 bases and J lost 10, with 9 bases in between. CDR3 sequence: CSARRSGEQFF. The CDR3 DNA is TGCAGTGCTAGACGGAGCGGAGAGCAGTTCTTC.

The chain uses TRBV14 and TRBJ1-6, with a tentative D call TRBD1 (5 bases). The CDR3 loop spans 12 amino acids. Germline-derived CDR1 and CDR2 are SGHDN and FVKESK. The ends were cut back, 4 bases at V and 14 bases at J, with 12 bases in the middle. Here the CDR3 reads CASSPGARALHF. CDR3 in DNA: TGTGCCAGCAGCCCCGGGGCCCGGGCCCTCCACTTT.

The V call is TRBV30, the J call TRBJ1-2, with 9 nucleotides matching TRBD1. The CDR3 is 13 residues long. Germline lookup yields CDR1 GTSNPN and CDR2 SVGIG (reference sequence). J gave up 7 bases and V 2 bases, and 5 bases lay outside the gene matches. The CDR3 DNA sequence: TGTGCCTGGAGTCCGGGGACAGGGATTGGCTACACCTTC. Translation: CAWSPGTGIGYTF.

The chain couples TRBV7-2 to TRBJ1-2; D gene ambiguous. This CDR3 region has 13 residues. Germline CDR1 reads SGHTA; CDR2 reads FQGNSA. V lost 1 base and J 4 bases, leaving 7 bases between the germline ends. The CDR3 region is CASSLEGRYGYTF. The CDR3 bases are TGTGCCAGCAGCTTAGAGGGTCGCTATGGCTACACCTTC.

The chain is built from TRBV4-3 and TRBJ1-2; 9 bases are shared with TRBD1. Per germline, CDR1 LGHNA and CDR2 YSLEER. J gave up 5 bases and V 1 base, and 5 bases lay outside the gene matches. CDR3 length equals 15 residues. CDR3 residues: CASSQGTGTGYGYTF. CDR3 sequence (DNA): TGCGCCAGCAGCCAAGGTACCGGGACAGGGTATGGCTACACCTTC.

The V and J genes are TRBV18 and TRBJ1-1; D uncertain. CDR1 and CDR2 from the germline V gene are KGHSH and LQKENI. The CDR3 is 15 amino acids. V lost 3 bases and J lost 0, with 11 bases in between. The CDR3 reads CASSPLVGMNTEAFF. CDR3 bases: TGTGCCAGCTCACCTTTAGTAGGAATGAACACTGAAGCTTTCTTT.